This entry features one TCR beta chain sequence. The method was immunoSEQ multiplex PCR; TCRdb's version includes in-frame clones alone and lacks a portion of them. This sample has some 180,000 clones, with 92% found just once. This sample was included in a study of T cell responses to AZD1222 COVID-19 vaccine. This TCR came from an adult in good health. The starting material was peripheral blood, obtained on day 0 of AZD1222 vaccination.

This CDR3 is CSASVYSGGATAKNIQYF. In DNA, the CDR3 is TGCAGTGCTAGTGTCTATAGCGGGGGGGCAACAGCCAAAAACATTCAGTACTTC. The V call is TRBV20-1, the J call TRBJ2-4; 11 bases match TRBD2. CDR3 length: 18 residues. Germline V lookup: CDR1 DFQATT, CDR2 SNEGSKA (reference sequence). V gave up 3 bases and J gave up 0 bases; unmatched junction bases: 10.